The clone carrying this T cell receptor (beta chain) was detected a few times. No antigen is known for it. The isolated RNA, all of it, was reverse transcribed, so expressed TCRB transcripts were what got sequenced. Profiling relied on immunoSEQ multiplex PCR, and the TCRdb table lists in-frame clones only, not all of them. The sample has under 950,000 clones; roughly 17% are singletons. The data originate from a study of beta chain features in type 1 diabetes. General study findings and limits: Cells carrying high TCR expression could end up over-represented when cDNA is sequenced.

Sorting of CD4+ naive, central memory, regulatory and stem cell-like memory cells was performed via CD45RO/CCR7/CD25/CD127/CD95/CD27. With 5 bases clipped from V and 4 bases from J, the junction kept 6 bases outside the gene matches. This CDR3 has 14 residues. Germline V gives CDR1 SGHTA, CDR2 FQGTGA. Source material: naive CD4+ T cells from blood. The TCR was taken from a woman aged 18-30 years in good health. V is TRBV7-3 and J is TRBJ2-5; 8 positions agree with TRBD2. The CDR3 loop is CASSLAGGAETQYF. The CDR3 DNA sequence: TGTGCCAGCAGCCTTGCGGGGGGCGCAGAGACCCAGTACTTC.